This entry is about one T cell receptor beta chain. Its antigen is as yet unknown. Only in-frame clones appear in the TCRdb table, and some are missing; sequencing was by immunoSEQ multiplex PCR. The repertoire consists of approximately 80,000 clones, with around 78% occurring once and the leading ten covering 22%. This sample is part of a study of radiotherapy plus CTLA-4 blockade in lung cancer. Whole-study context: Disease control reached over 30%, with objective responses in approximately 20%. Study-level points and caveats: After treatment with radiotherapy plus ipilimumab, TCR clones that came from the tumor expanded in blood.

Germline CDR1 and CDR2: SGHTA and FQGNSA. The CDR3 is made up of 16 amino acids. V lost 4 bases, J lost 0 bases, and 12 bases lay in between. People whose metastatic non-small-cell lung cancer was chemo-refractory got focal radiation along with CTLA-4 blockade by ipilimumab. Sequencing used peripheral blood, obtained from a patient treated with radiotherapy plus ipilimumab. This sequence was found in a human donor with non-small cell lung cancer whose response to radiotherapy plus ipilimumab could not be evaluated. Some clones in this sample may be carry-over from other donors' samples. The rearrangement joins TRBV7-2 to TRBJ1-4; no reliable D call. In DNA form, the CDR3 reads TGTGCCAGCAGCTCCCGCGGGGAAGCAACTAATGAAAAACTGTTTTTT. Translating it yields CASSSRGEATNEKLFF.